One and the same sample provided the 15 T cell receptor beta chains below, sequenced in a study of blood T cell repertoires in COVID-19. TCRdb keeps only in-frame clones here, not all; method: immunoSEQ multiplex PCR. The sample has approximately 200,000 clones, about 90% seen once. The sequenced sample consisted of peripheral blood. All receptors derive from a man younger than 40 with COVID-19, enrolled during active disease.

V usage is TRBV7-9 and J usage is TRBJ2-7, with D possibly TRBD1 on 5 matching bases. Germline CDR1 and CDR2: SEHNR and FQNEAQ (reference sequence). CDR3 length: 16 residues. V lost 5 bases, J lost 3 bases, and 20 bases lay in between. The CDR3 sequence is CASSPKAGQGYYEQYF. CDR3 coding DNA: TGTGCCAGCAGCCCGAAAGCTGGACAAGGGTACTACGAGCAGTACTTC.

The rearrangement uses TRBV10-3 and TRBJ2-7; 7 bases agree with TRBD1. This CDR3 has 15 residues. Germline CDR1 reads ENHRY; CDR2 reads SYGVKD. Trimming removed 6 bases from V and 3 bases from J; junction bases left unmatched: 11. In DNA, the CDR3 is TGTGCCATCAGGCCTTCAGACAGGGAAGGCTACGAGCAGTACTTC. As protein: CAIRPSDREGYEQYF.

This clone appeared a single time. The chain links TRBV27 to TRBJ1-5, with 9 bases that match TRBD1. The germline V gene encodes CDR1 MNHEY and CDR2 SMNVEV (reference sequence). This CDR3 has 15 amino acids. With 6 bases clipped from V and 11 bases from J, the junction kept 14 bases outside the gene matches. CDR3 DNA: TGTGCCAGCAGGCAAACCGGACAGGGGAGCCAGGCCCAGCATTTT. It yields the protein CASRQTGQGSQAQHF.

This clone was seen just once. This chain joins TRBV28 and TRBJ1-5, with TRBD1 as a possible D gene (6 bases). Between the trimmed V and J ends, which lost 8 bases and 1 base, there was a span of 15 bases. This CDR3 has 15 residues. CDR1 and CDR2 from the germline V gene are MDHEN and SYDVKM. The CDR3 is CASYRVGVSNQPQHF. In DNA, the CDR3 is TGTGCCAGCTACAGGGTGGGAGTGAGCAATCAGCCCCAGCATTTT.

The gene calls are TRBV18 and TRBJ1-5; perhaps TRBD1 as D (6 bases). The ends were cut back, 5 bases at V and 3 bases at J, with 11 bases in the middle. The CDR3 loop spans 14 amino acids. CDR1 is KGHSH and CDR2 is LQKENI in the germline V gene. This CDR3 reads CASSFRDINQPQHF. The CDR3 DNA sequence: TGTGCCAGCTCATTCCGGGACATCAATCAGCCCCAGCATTTT.

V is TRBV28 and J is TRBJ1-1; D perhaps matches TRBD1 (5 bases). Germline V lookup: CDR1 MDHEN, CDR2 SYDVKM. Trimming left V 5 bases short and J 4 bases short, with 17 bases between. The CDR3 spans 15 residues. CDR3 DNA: TGTGCCAGCAGTCGGGGGGTTCTTTTCGGCACTGAAGCTTTCTTT. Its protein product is CASSRGVLFGTEAFF.

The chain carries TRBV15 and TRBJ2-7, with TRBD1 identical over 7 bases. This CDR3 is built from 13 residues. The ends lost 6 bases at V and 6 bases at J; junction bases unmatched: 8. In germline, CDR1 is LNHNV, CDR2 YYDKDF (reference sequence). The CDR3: CATSSGTAIEQYF. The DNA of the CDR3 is TGTGCCACCAGTTCCGGGACAGCGATCGAGCAGTACTTC. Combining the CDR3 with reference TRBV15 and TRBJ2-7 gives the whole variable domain DAMVIQNPRYQVTQFGKPVTLSCSQTLNHNVMYWYQQKSSQAPKLLFHYYDKDFNNEADTPDNFQSRRPNTSFCFLDIRSPGLGDTAMYLCATSSGTAIEQYFGPGTRLTVT.

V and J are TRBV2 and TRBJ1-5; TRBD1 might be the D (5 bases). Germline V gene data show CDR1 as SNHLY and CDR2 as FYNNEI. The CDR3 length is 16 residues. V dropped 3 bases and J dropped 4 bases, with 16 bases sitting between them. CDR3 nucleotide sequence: TGTGCCAGCAGTGACCCGGGAGAAAGGACAAATCAGCCCCAGCATTTT. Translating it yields CASSDPGERTNQPQHF.

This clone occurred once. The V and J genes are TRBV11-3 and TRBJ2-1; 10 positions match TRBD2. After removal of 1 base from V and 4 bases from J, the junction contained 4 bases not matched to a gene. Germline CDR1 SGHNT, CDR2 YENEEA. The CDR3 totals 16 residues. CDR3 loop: CASSLGLAGDYNEQFF. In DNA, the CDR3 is TGTGCCAGCAGCTTAGGGCTAGCGGGAGATTACAATGAGCAGTTCTTC.

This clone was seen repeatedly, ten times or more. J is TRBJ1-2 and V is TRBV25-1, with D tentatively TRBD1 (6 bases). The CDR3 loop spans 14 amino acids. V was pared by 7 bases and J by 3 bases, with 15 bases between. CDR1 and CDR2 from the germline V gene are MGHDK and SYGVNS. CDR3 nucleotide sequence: TGTGCCAGCACCGCAAGGGGGGGCGACTATGGCTACACCTTC. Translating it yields CASTARGGDYGYTF.

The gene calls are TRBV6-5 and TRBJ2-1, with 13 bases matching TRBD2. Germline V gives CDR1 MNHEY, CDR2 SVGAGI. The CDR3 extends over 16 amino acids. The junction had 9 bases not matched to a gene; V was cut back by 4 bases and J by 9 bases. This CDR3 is CASSSILAGGQAEQFF. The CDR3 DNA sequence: TGTGCCAGCAGTTCAATACTAGCGGGAGGGCAGGCTGAGCAGTTCTTC.

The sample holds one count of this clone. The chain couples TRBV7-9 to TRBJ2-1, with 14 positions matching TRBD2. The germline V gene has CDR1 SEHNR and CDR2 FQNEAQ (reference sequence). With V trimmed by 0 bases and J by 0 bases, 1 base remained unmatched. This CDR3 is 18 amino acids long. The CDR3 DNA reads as TGTGCCAGCAGCTTAGCGACTAGCGGGGGGGCCTCCTACAATGAGCAGTTCTTC. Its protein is CASSLATSGGASYNEQFF. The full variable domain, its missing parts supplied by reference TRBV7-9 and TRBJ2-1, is DTGVSQNPRHKITKRGQNVTFRCDPISEHNRLYWYRQTLGQGPEFLTYFQNEAQLEKSRLLSDRFSAERPKGSFSTLEIQRTEQGDSAMYLCASSLATSGGASYNEQFFGPGTRLTVL.

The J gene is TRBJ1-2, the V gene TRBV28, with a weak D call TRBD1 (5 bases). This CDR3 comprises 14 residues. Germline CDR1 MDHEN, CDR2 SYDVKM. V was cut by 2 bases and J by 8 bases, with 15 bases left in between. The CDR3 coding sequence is TGTGCCAGCAGTTTAGGAGCCAGGGTAGGCGGCTACACCTTC. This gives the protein CASSLGARVGGYTF.

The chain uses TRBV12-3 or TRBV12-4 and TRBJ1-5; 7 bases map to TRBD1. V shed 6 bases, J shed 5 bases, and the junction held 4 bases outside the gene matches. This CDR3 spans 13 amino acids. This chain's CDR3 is CASSDTGDQPQHF. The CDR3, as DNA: TGTGCCAGCAGCGATACAGGGGATCAGCCCCAGCATTTT.

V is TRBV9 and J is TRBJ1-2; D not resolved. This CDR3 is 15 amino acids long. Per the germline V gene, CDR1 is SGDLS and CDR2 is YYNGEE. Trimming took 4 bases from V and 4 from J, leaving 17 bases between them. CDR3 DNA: TGTGCCAGCAGCCCCCGACACACACCCAGCTATGGCTACACCTTC. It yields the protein CASSPRHTPSYGYTF. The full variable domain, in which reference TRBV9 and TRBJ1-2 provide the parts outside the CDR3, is DSGVTQTPKHLITATGQRVTLRCSPRSGDLSVYWYQQSLDQGLQFLIQYYNGEERAKGNILERFSAQQFPDLHSELNLSSLELGDSALYFCASSPRHTPSYGYTFGSGTRLTVV.